Here is one T cell receptor (beta chain) with its context. V gave up 2 bases and J gave up 4 bases, with 12 bases separating them. CDR1 and CDR2 from the germline V gene are SEHNR and FQNEAQ (reference sequence). The CDR3 is made up of 15 amino acids. The data are from a study of blood T cell repertoires in COVID-19. Libraries were prepared by immunoSEQ multiplex PCR; TCRdb keeps only in-frame clonotypes and omits some of them. The sample gives some 240,000 clones, over 80% of which show up once; 1.5% to 1.7% is in the top ten. J is TRBJ2-1 and V is TRBV7-9; no clear D gene. What was sequenced was peripheral blood. This sequence originates from a woman between 35 and 50 years old who had recovered from COVID-19. CDR3 DNA sequence: TGTGCCAGCAGCTTACGGGTTCGGCCTTACAATGAGCAGTTCTTC. Amino acid sequence: CASSLRVRPYNEQFF.